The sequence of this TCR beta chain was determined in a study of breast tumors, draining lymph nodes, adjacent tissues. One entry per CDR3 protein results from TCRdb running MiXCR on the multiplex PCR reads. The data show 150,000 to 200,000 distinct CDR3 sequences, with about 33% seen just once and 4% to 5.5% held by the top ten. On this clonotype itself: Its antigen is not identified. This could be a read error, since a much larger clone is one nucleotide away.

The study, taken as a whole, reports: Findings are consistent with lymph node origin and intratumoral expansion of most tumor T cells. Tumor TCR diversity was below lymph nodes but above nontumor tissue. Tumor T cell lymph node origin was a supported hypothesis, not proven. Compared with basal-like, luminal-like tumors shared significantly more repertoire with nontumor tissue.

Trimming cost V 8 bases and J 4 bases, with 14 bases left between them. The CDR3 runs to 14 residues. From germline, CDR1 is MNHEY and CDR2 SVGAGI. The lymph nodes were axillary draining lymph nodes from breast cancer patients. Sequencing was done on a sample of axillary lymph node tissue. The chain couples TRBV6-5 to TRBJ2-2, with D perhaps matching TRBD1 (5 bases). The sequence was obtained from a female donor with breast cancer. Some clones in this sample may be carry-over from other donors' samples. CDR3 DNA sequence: TGTGCCAGCGGTTTTCAGGGAATCACCGGGGAGCTGTTTTTT. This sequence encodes CASGFQGITGELFF.